This T cell receptor beta chain is drawn from a study of beta chain features in type 1 diabetes. Study-level findings and limits: In all four CD4+ subsets, TCRB CDR3 length was significantly, moderately reduced in type 1 diabetes.

Trimming pared 3 bases from V and 4 bases from J, leaving 15 bases between. The CDR3 contains 15 residues. Germline V gene data show CDR1 as MGHDK and CDR2 as SYGVNS. TCRB transcripts that were expressed got sequenced, as all of the isolated RNA had been reverse transcribed. Clones were read by immunoSEQ multiplex PCR, and TCRdb kept only the in-frame ones, dropping some. The sample has about 230,000 clones, 16% seen once. Worth noting for this clone: Its antigen is unidentified.

J is TRBJ1-1 and V is TRBV25-1; no clear D gene. Specimen: naive CD4+ T cells from blood. The clonotype comes from a young man with type 1 diabetes. CDR3 nucleotides: TGTGCCAGCAGTGACTCGCCCAGGACGGGCACTGAAGCTTTCTTT. This encodes CASSDSPRTGTEAFF.